This T cell receptor beta chain was identified during a study of response to subunit inactivated influenza vaccine. Points from the study as a whole: The authors offered the suggestion that each seasonal influenza vaccination recruits few new T cells.

The CDR3 spans 16 residues. CDR1 is MDHEN, CDR2 SYDVKM, per germline. V lost 1 base, J lost 2 bases, and 7 bases stayed unmatched. To note about this clonotype: The antigen is undetermined.

TCRdb re-derived calls from the RT-PCR reads in MiXCR, one entry per CDR3 protein. Of approximately 700,000 distinct CDR3 sequences in the sample, around 14% were seen once. The sample here was PBMCs from blood, taken 11 to 12 days after vaccination. The V gene is TRBV28, the J gene TRBJ1-2; 7 positions agree with TRBD1. The clonotype was recovered from a man aged 50-60 years who received an inactivated influenza vaccine. The CDR3 here is CASSLSDGTANYGYTF. In DNA form, the CDR3 reads TGTGCCAGCAGTTTATCGGATGGGACAGCGAACTATGGCTACACCTTC.